The clone carrying this T cell receptor beta chain was found many times. 2 million unsorted PBMCs were stored in RNAlater at -80 °C before RNA extraction. The CDR3 has 14 residues. V lost 2 bases, J lost 1 base, and 8 bases lay in between. The authors produced cDNA by 5'RACE using 10-nucleotide random UMIs. TCRdb called the 5' RACE reads again in MiXCR, with one record for every CDR3 protein. Among fewer than 75,000 distinct CDR3 sequences listed, about 3.4% were seen once. This record belongs to a study of neurological immune-mediated disorders. The rearrangement uses TRBV12-3 or TRBV12-4 and TRBJ1-1, with unresolved D. Sequenced input: PBMCs. This sequence was found in a man aged 40-49 years with multiple sclerosis. CDR3 bases: TGTGCCAGCAGTTTATCCCCCGGGAACACTGAAGCTTTCTTT. Protein product: CASSLSPGNTEAFF.